The 24 T cell receptor beta chains below all came from one sample that was sequenced in a study of OX40 agonist ivuxolimab in advanced cancers. Libraries were built with the immunoSEQ multiplex PCR assay. The immuneACCESS repertoire file appears here via TCRdb, limited to in-frame rearrangements. These files lack a portion of the clones; in checked studies, under half of the deficit traces to unresolved V genes, and the cause of the others is not known. The sample table holds tens of thousands of clones, of which about 87% were seen once. Jointly, the top ten make up 3.5% to 5% of the sample. The sequencing used CD4+ or CD8+ T cells sorted from blood, collected in a trial of the OX40 agonist ivuxolimab. The receptors stem from an adult with an advanced solid tumor such as melanoma, head and neck, liver or kidney cancer.

The sample holds one count of this clone. The chain carries TRBV6-1 and TRBJ2-2; D not resolved. Trimming removed 4 bases at V and 2 bases at J, with 5 bases between. In germline, CDR1 is MNHNS, CDR2 SASEGT. The length of the CDR3 is 13 residues. The DNA of the CDR3 is TGTGCCAGCAGTGGAACCAACACCGGGGAGCTGTTTTTT. Translated, it gives CASSGTNTGELFF.

The V and J genes are TRBV5-1 and TRBJ2-3; 8 nucleotides match TRBD2. CDR1 SGHRS and CDR2 YFSETQ come from the germline V gene. V shed 5 bases, J shed 2 bases, and the junction held 4 bases outside the gene matches. This CDR3 contains 14 residues. CDR3 nucleotides: TGCGCCAGCAGGTTAGCGGGGTTCACAGATACGCAGTATTTT. It is translated as CASRLAGFTDTQYF.

The V and J genes are TRBV19 and TRBJ2-7; 10 bases map to TRBD2. V shed 5 bases and J 5 bases; nucleotides not matched to a gene: 6. Looked up from germline, CDR1 is LNHDA and CDR2 is SQIVND (reference sequence). The CDR3 has 14 amino acids. The CDR3: CASSWSSGSHEQYF. Written as DNA, the CDR3 is TGTGCCAGTAGTTGGTCTAGCGGGAGTCACGAGCAGTACTTC.

J is TRBJ2-7 and V is TRBV30; 12 nucleotides line up with TRBD2. CDR1 is GTSNPN, CDR2 SVGIG, per germline (reference sequence). V was clipped by 2 bases and J by 5 bases; unmatched bases: 4. The CDR3 loop spans 14 amino acids. The CDR3 loop is CAWSMTSGRNEQYF. CDR3 DNA sequence: TGTGCCTGGAGTATGACTAGCGGGAGAAACGAGCAGTACTTC.

The V and J genes are TRBV7-9 and TRBJ2-3; TRBD1 aligns across 7 bases. J gave up 0 bases and V 5 bases, and 14 bases lay outside the gene matches. The length of the CDR3 is 18 residues. CDR1 is SEHNR and CDR2 is FQNEAQ in the germline V gene (reference sequence). The CDR3 spells CASSPLLVSGGSTDTQYF. CDR3 sequence (DNA): TGTGCCAGCAGCCCCCTCCTGGTGTCAGGGGGTAGCACAGATACGCAGTATTTT.

This chain uses TRBV15 with TRBJ2-3; 10 nucleotides line up with TRBD1. J was trimmed by 2 bases and V by 2 bases; bases with no gene match: 7. The CDR3 sequence is 17 residues long. The V gene's germline CDR1 is LNHNV and CDR2 YYDKDF (reference sequence). This chain's CDR3 is CATSRFGQGGTTDTQYF. The DNA of the CDR3 is TGTGCCACCAGCAGATTTGGACAGGGGGGGACCACAGATACGCAGTATTTT.

This chain connects TRBV7-2 to TRBJ1-2; the D gene is possibly TRBD1 (5 bases). Trimming took off 5 bases at V and 8 bases at J, with 18 bases between the two ends. Germline CDR1 and CDR2: SGHTA and FQGNSA. The CDR3 is made up of 14 amino acids. Written as DNA, the CDR3 is TGTGCCAGCAGCGGGACGGACGGCCGGGAAGGCTACACCTTC. Translating it yields CASSGTDGREGYTF.

This chain connects TRBV27 to TRBJ2-2; 11 bases are a match to TRBD2. The CDR3 contains 15 residues. CDR1 and CDR2 from the germline V gene are MNHEY and SMNVEV (reference sequence). The V and J ends lost 6 bases and 4 bases, in that order; junction bases with no gene match: 4. In nucleotides, the CDR3 is TGTGCCAGCAGGGCACTAGCGGGAGTCACCGGGGAGCTGTTTTTT. This encodes CASRALAGVTGELFF.

V usage is TRBV10-1 and J usage is TRBJ1-5; TRBD1 agrees at 7 bases. After removal of 6 bases from V and 4 bases from J, the junction contained 3 bases not matched to a gene. Germline V lookup: CDR1 WNHNN, CDR2 SYGVQD (reference sequence). The CDR3 sequence is 13 residues long. The CDR3, as DNA: TGCGCCAGCAGGGACAGGAGGAATCAGCCCCAGCATTTT. Translation: CASRDRRNQPQHF.

J is TRBJ1-2 and V is TRBV2; D gene uncertain. Trimming removed 4 bases from V and 4 bases from J, with 10 bases in between. Germline V CDR1 and CDR2: SNHLY, FYNNEI. The CDR3 is 13 residues long. CDR3: CASSVGGVYGYTF. The CDR3 nucleotides read TGTGCCAGCAGTGTGGGCGGGGTCTATGGCTACACCTTC. Supplemented by reference TRBV2 and TRBJ1-2, the full variable domain reads EPEVTQTPSHQVTQMGQEVILRCVPISNHLYFYWYRQILGQKVEFLVSFYNNEISEKSEIFDDQFSVERPDGSNFTLKIRSTKLEDSAMYFCASSVGGVYGYTFGSGTRLTVV.

V is TRBV7-6 and J is TRBJ1-5, with no clear D. The CDR3 is made up of 13 amino acids. Trimming removed 0 bases at V and 3 bases at J, with 3 bases between. Germline assignment: CDR1 SGHVS and CDR2 FNYEAQ. This chain's CDR3 is CASSLADNQPQHF. As DNA, the CDR3 is TGTGCCAGCAGCTTAGCGGACAATCAGCCCCAGCATTTT.

J is TRBJ2-7 and V is TRBV28, with 10 bases lining up with TRBD2. Germline V gene lookup returns CDR1 MDHEN and CDR2 SYDVKM. The CDR3 sequence is 15 residues long. V was clipped by 6 bases and J by 4 bases; unmatched bases: 9. CDR3 coding DNA: TGTGCCAGCAGACCCGCTCTAGCGGGAGTATACGAGCAGTACTTC. The encoded protein is CASRPALAGVYEQYF.

V usage is TRBV2 and J usage is TRBJ1-5; D gene uncertain. Trimming stripped 10 bases from V and 0 bases from J, with 13 bases between. The CDR3 has 14 amino acids. Germline V lookup: CDR1 SNHLY, CDR2 FYNNEI. The CDR3: CATRTDHSNQPQHF. The CDR3 nucleotides are TGTGCCACACGAACAGATCATAGCAATCAGCCCCAGCATTTT.

The chain uses TRBV10-1 and TRBJ2-1, with 11 bases identical to TRBD1. Germline CDR1 reads WNHNN; CDR2 reads SYGVQD (reference sequence). V trimming: 6 bases; J trimming: 10 bases; junction bases outside the gene matches: 11. This CDR3 is 15 amino acids long. CDR3 nucleotides: TGCGCCAGCAGCTCAGGAGGGACAGGGGGATCCGAGCAGTTCTTC. Amino acid sequence: CASSSGGTGGSEQFF.

The genes are TRBV28 and TRBJ2-5, with D perhaps matching TRBD1 (5 bases). Judging by the DNA end, TRBJ2-7 fits better; the J call may be wrong. The CDR3 length is 13 residues. Germline V gives CDR1 MDHEN, CDR2 SYDVKM. CDR3 protein: CASSPTPRDEQYF. The CDR3 DNA reads TGTGCCAGCAGTCCAACCCCCAGGGACGAGCAGTACTTC.

V usage is TRBV6-1 and J usage is TRBJ1-1, with D unclear. The germline V gene encodes CDR1 MNHNS and CDR2 SASEGT. The CDR3 is 13 residues long. The germline V and J ends were trimmed by 1 base and 4 bases, with 7 bases remaining between them. CDR3 amino acids: CASSEVRVTEAFF. CDR3 DNA sequence: TGTGCCAGCAGTGAAGTGCGGGTCACTGAAGCTTTCTTT.

CDR3 in amino acids: CASSFRSGQGTDTQYF. The CDR3 DNA reads TGCGCCAGCAGCTTCCGCTCGGGACAGGGTACAGATACGCAGTATTTT. This chain connects TRBV5-1 to TRBJ2-3, with 9 bases fitting TRBD1. Looked up from germline, CDR1 is SGHRS and CDR2 is YFSETQ. V gave up 2 bases and J gave up 3 bases; unmatched junction bases: 7. The CDR3 is 16 residues long.

The rearrangement joins TRBV7-8 to TRBJ1-1, with 12 bases fitting TRBD1. The CDR3 totals 15 residues. The V segment lost 5 bases and the J segment 4 bases; nucleotides outside the gene matches: 5. In germline, CDR1 is SGHVS, CDR2 FQNEAQ. CDR3 nucleotide sequence: TGTGCCAGCAGCGCTGGGACAGGGGGCTTCACTGAAGCTTTCTTT. Protein: CASSAGTGGFTEAFF.

The V call is TRBV5-6, the J call TRBJ2-3; 10 bases match TRBD1. CDR3 length: 16 residues. V dropped 7 bases and J dropped 3; count of bases not matched to a gene: 11. From germline, CDR1 is SGHDT and CDR2 YYEEEE. CDR3 in amino acids: CASFPFPGQGTDTQYF. The CDR3 DNA follows: TGTGCCAGCTTCCCTTTTCCGGGACAGGGGACAGATACGCAGTATTTT.

The chain links TRBV19 to TRBJ2-7, with D perhaps TRBD2 (5 bases). CDR3 length: 16 amino acids. Germline lookup yields CDR1 LNHDA and CDR2 SQIVND (reference sequence). The V gene lost 1 base and the J gene lost 2 bases, with 15 bases spanning the gap. CDR3 amino acids: CASSIGGPTIPYEQYF. CDR3 nucleotides: TGTGCCAGTAGTATAGGAGGGCCCACCATCCCCTACGAGCAGTACTTC.

This chain uses TRBV19 with TRBJ1-4, with TRBD1 matching over 7 bases. V lost 3 bases, J lost 4 bases, and 5 bases stayed unmatched. This CDR3 is built from 15 residues. The germline CDR1 and CDR2 sequences are LNHDA and SQIVND (reference sequence). CDR3 in amino acids: CASSIHRDSNEKLFF. The CDR3 DNA reads TGTGCCAGTAGTATCCACCGGGACAGTAATGAAAAACTGTTTTTT.

The table lists this clone with a count of one. The chain joins TRBV10-1 to TRBJ2-2, with unresolved D. There are 13 residues in the CDR3. V lost 5 bases and J lost 0, with 4 bases in between. CDR1 is WNHNN and CDR2 is SYGVQD in the germline V gene (reference sequence). The CDR3: CASSYANTGELFF. The CDR3 DNA follows: TGCGCCAGCAGTTACGCGAACACCGGGGAGCTGTTTTTT.

This chain links TRBV5-1 with TRBJ2-5; 7 nucleotides match TRBD1. This CDR3 comprises 16 residues. V dropped 0 bases and J dropped 0; count of bases not matched to a gene: 5. Germline values: CDR1 SGHRS, CDR2 YFSETQ. CDR3 sequence reads: CASSLVKGTDQETQYF. The CDR3 nucleotides read TGCGCCAGCAGCTTGGTTAAGGGGACAGACCAAGAGACCCAGTACTTC.

The chain links TRBV30 to TRBJ1-1; 7 bases align to TRBD1. CDR3 length: 15 residues. Germline V CDR1 and CDR2: GTSNPN, SVGIG (reference sequence). Trimming cost V 2 bases and J 4 bases; bases outside gene matches: 10. The CDR3 reads CAWSSQTGRGTEAFF. The CDR3 DNA reads TGTGCCTGGAGTTCCCAGACAGGGAGGGGCACTGAAGCTTTCTTT.